The clone carrying this T cell receptor (beta chain) was counted a single time. The sample originates from a study of blood T cell repertoires in COVID-19. In the study overall: The United States, Italy and Spain were the sources of the acute and convalescent COVID-19 samples. Sample material is recorded as cDNA or gDNA derived from T cells, B-cell-depleted T cells, or PBMCs.

In the original analysis: Reference gene primer amplification in the assay estimated nucleated cell counts. Here immunoSEQ multiplex PCR was the method, and the copy in TCRdb shows in-frame clones only, minus some. V and J calls and clone size follow that table, whereas D and trimming were derived from the DNA. This table has under 200,000 clones, 85% to 90% appearing once. The clonotype comes from a man between 18 and 29 years old with active or convalescent COVID-19. The sample consisted of peripheral blood.

The CDR3 DNA sequence: TGTGCCAGTAGTGAACCGGGACAGGGAAATGAAAAACTGTTTTTT. This gives the protein CASSEPGQGNEKLFF. The rearrangement uses TRBV19 and TRBJ1-4; the match to TRBD1 covers 9 bases. Germline loops: CDR1 LNHDA, CDR2 SQIVND (reference sequence). This CDR3 is 15 amino acids long. V lost 5 bases, J lost 5 bases, and 6 bases stayed unmatched.